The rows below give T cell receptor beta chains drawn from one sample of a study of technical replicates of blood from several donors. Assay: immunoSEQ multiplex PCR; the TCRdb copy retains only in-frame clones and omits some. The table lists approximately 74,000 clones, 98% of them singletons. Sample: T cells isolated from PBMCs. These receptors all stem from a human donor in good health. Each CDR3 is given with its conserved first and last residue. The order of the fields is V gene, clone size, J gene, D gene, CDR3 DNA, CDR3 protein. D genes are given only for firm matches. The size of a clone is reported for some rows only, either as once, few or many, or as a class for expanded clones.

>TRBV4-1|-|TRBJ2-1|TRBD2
TGCGCCAGCAGCCAAGCCGGGGACTATCGTGAGCAGTTCTTC
CASSQAGDYREQFF
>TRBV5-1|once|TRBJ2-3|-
TGCGCCAGCAGCTTGGGTCTTTTAAGCACAGATACGCAGTATTTT
CASSLGLLSTDTQYF
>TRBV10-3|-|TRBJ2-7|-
TGTGCCATCAGCCCCAAGCGGGCCGGCTACGAGCAGTACTTC
CAISPKRAGYEQYF
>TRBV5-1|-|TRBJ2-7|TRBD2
TGCGCCAGCAGCCTATCATTGGCAAGCGGGAGCACTTATCTGTACGAGCAGTACTTC
CASSLSLASGSTYLYEQYF
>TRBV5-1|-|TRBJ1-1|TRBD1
TGCGCCAGCAGCTTCGACAGGGCGAACACTGAAGCTTTCTTT
CASSFDRANTEAFF
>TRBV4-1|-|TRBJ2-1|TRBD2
TGCGCCAGCAGCCAAAACAGCGGGAGCTCCTACAATGAGCAGTTCTTC
CASSQNSGSSYNEQFF
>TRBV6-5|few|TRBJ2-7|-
TGTGCCAGCAGTTACTCCCAGGTTTGGTACTTC
CASSYSQVWYF
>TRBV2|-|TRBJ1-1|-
TGTGCCAGCAGTGATGAGGCGGGAGGGACTGAAGCTTTCTTT
CASSDEAGGTEAFF
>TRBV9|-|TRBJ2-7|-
TGTGCCAGCAGCAGCCAGGCGTCCGAGCAGTACTTC
CASSSQASEQYF
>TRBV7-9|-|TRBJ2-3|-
TGTGCCAGTGCGGGGCGGCTGAGCACAGATACGCAGTATTTT
CASAGRLSTDTQYF